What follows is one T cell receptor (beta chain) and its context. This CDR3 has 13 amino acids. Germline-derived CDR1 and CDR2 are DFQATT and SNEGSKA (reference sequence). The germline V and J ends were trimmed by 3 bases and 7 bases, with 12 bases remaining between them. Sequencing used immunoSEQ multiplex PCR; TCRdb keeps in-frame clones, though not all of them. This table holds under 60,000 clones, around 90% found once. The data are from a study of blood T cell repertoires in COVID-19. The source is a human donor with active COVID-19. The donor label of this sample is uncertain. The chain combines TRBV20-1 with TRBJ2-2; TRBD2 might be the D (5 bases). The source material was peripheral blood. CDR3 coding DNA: TGCAGTGCTAGTGATTCGGGGTTCGGGGAGCTGTTTTTT. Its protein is CSASDSGFGELFF.